This is a list of T cell receptor beta chains from one sample in a study of prognosis after radiotherapy for stage I lung cancer. Each CDR3 protein is one row after TCRdb ran MiXCR on the multiplex PCR reads. The sample consists of 25,000 to 35,000 distinct CDR3 sequences, 32% of them appearing once. Sequenced here: PBMCs, sampled before or after stereotactic body radiation therapy (not recorded which). Receptor source: a donor of 50 years or more with non-small cell lung cancer. Both conserved end residues are trimmed from each CDR3. Each record gives: V gene, CDR3 protein.

V: TRBV2
CDR3: ASSGENTDTQY

V: TRBV30
CDR3: AWLAGLAGNTIY

V: TRBV7-3
CDR3: ASGRDHNSPLH

V: TRBV7-9
CDR3: ASSLEGPDTEAF

V: TRBV20-1
CDR3: SALLNEKLF

V: TRBV19
CDR3: ASRRTRGGPYEQY

V: TRBV19
CDR3: ASSNSGESYNEQF

V: TRBV11-2
CDR3: ASSTGTSGRTSYEQY

V: TRBV15
CDR3: ATSRDRGLAYTQY

V: TRBV20-1
CDR3: SARDSWDSHNEQF

V: TRBV20-1
CDR3: SARPPQGGYTEAF

V: TRBV7-8
CDR3: ASGSSGLDFSGANVLT

V: TRBV7-6
CDR3: ASSLGWDEQF

V: TRBV19
CDR3: ASSIGEGLYTGELF

V: TRBV27
CDR3: ASSGLVVYEQY

V: TRBV2
CDR3: ASESLGLATLYEQY

V: TRBV5-6
CDR3: ASSPEPRDWDTDTQY

V: TRBV7-3
CDR3: ASSYTSGGTDTQY

V: TRBV6-2/TRBV6-3
CDR3: ASSYLDRGVETQY

V: TRBV7-3
CDR3: ASSPTFRGALETQY

V: TRBV11-2
CDR3: ASSLDHALAGMENEQF

V: TRBV9
CDR3: ASSPRPGVYEQY

V: TRBV7-9
CDR3: ASSTRGGDTEAF

V: TRBV10-2
CDR3: ASSESGYGGANEQF

V: TRBV10-2
CDR3: ASSPQGAYGYT

V: TRBV7-9
CDR3: ASSLGTGVFSSPLH